Below are 28 T cell receptor beta chains sequenced from a single sample in a study of blood T cell repertoires in COVID-19. TCRdb's table, derived via immunoSEQ multiplex PCR, lists solely in-frame clones and lacks some. In the table there are just over 85,000 clones, about 88% of which are singletons. The sample consisted of peripheral blood. All receptors come from a man between 50 and 59 years old with acute or convalescent COVID-19.

The genes are TRBV27 and TRBJ1-2; TRBD1 matches at 7 bases. CDR1 is MNHEY, CDR2 SMNVEV, per germline (reference sequence). V was clipped by 5 bases and J by 4 bases; unmatched bases: 16. The CDR3 is 17 amino acids. CDR3 nucleotides: TGTGCCAGCAGTCAGACAGGGTTTGAGTGGGTGGGCTATGGCTACACCTTC. This sequence encodes CASSQTGFEWVGYGYTF.

In regard to this clone: The sample contains more than one DNA sequence encoding this CDR3. This chain joins TRBV2 and TRBJ1-5, with 7 bases identical to TRBD1. The CDR3 extends over 14 amino acids. The germline V gene encodes CDR1 SNHLY and CDR2 FYNNEI. The J segment lost 2 bases and the V segment lost 5 bases, leaving 3 bases of the junction unmatched. CDR3 loop: CASSPGTGNQPQHF. The CDR3, as DNA: TGTGCCAGCAGTCCCGGGACAGGCAATCAGCCCCAGCATTTT. The complete variable domain, with remaining parts taken from reference TRBV2 and TRBJ1-5, reads EPEVTQTPSHQVTQMGQEVILRCVPISNHLYFYWYRQILGQKVEFLVSFYNNEISEKSEIFDDQFSVERPDGSNFTLKIRSTKLEDSAMYFCASSPGTGNQPQHFGDGTRLSIL.

The chain carries TRBV19 and TRBJ1-5, with 7 bases matching TRBD1. The CDR3 runs to 14 residues. The trim removed 5 bases at V and 16 bases at J, leaving 17 bases unmatched. Germline V gives CDR1 LNHDA, CDR2 SQIVND (reference sequence). The CDR3 loop reads CASSSSVQGGRDHF. Written as DNA, the CDR3 is TGTGCCAGTAGTTCTTCCGTGCAAGGGGGCCGGGATCATTTT. Together with reference TRBV19 and TRBJ1-5, the CDR3 gives the full variable domain: DGGITQSPKYLFRKEGQNVTLSCEQNLNHDAMYWYRQDPGQGLRLIYYSQIVNDFQKGDIAEGYSVSREKKESFPLTVTSAQKNPTAFYLCASSSSVQGGRDHFGDGTRLSIL.

CDR3 nucleotides: TGTGCCAGCAGTGAAATGGGGGGAAGCTCCTACGAGCAGTACGTC. This encodes CASSEMGGSSYEQYV. V gene TRBV6-1 combines with J gene TRBJ2-7; maybe TRBD2 (6 bases). CDR3 size: 15 residues. Germline assignment: CDR1 MNHNS and CDR2 SASEGT. V was shortened by 2 bases and J by 0 bases, with 11 bases between the two germline ends.

CDR3 protein: CSMSLTGGIGYTF. CDR3 nucleotide sequence: TGCAGCATGTCCCTGACAGGGGGCATTGGCTACACCTTC. The genes are TRBV29-1 and TRBJ1-2; 10 nucleotides align to TRBD1. The CDR3 has 13 amino acids. Germline trimming cut 8 bases from V and 7 bases from J; bases unmatched to any gene: 10. In germline, CDR1 is SQVTM, CDR2 ANQGSEA.

The V call is TRBV5-1, the J call TRBJ2-2; 8 bases agree with TRBD1. The CDR3 has 16 residues. CDR1 SGHRS and CDR2 YFSETQ come from the germline V gene. The J segment lost 4 bases and the V segment lost 5 bases, leaving 10 bases of the junction unmatched. Here the CDR3 DNA reads TGCGCCAGCAGACCCCGGACAGGGAGTGGCACCGGGGAGCTGTTTTTT. Residues: CASRPRTGSGTGELFF. The whole variable domain, filled in from reference TRBV5-1 and TRBJ2-2, reads KAGVTQTPRYLIKTRGQQVTLSCSPISGHRSVSWYQQTPGQGLQFLFEYFSETQRNKGNFPGRFSGRQFSNSRSEMNVSTLELGDSALYLCASRPRTGSGTGELFFGEGSRLTVL.

Of note for this clone: This specimen includes other DNA sequences encoding the same CDR3. This chain connects TRBV9 to TRBJ2-3; 12 nucleotides agree with TRBD1. Germline assignment: CDR1 SGDLS and CDR2 YYNGEE. V trimming: 1 base; J trimming: 6 bases; junction bases outside the gene matches: 6. The CDR3 sequence is 16 residues long. CDR3 coding DNA: TGTGCCAGCAGCGTACGGGGACAGGGGGCGGGGGATACGCAGTATTTT. Encoded protein: CASSVRGQGAGDTQYF.

The V call is TRBV4-2, the J call TRBJ2-3, with 8 bases matching TRBD2. Germline-derived CDR1 and CDR2 are LGHNA and YNFKEQ. CDR3 length: 16 amino acids. V lost 0 bases to trimming and J lost 8 bases; unmatched junction nucleotides: 10. The CDR3 region is CASSQDLRSGGPTQYF. In nucleotides, the CDR3 is TGTGCCAGCAGCCAAGATCTTCGGAGCGGGGGACCTACGCAGTATTTT.

The V and J genes are TRBV12-3 or TRBV12-4 and TRBJ1-2; no definite D call. The CDR3 is 13 amino acids. Trimming removed 6 bases at V and 6 bases at J, with 14 bases between. In nucleotides, the CDR3 is TGTGCCAGCAGACAGAGAAGTAGAGATGGCTACACCTTC. This gives the protein CASRQRSRDGYTF.

The rearrangement uses TRBV6-1 and TRBJ1-2; D is undetermined. Germline CDR1 is MNHNS and CDR2 is SASEGT. The CDR3 contains 14 residues. Between the trimmed V and J ends, which lost 4 bases and 4 bases, there was a span of 13 bases. CDR3 residues: CASSGAHGGYGYTF. The CDR3 nucleotides read TGTGCCAGCAGTGGAGCCCATGGAGGCTATGGCTACACCTTC.

The CDR3 bases are TGTGCCAGTAGTTACGGTCGGAGCGGGGGGTGGTTAGGCACAGATACGCAGTATTTT. Protein sequence: CASSYGRSGGWLGTDTQYF. The rearrangement links TRBV19 to TRBJ2-3; 9 positions match TRBD2. The CDR3 runs 19 residues. The germline V gene has CDR1 LNHDA and CDR2 SQIVND (reference sequence). The trim removed 5 bases at V and 1 base at J, leaving 16 bases unmatched. The full variable domain, rest sourced from reference TRBV19 and TRBJ2-3, is DGGITQSPKYLFRKEGQNVTLSCEQNLNHDAMYWYRQDPGQGLRLIYYSQIVNDFQKGDIAEGYSVSREKKESFPLTVTSAQKNPTAFYLCASSYGRSGGWLGTDTQYFGPGTRLTVL.

In its sample, this clone was seen once. The J gene is TRBJ1-6, the V gene TRBV7-2, with 7 bases aligning to TRBD1. V was clipped by 5 bases and J by 7 bases; unmatched bases: 8. This CDR3 is 15 amino acids long. CDR1 and CDR2 from the germline V gene are SGHTA and FQGNSA. CDR3 in amino acids: CASSPRDRINSPLHF. In DNA, the CDR3 is TGTGCCAGCAGCCCGCGGGACAGAATAAATTCACCCCTCCACTTT.

This chain's CDR3 is CASSPRQGAQNEQFF. The CDR3 nucleotides are TGTGCCAGCAGCCCCCGGCAGGGGGCTCAGAATGAGCAGTTCTTC. The gene calls are TRBV11-1 and TRBJ2-1, with 8 bases identical to TRBD1. V was clipped by 5 bases and J by 7 bases; unmatched bases: 10. This CDR3 spans 15 amino acids. Germline V lookup: CDR1 SGHAT, CDR2 FQDESV (reference sequence).

The chain has TRBV5-1 and TRBJ2-1; D uncertain. Germline V CDR1 and CDR2: SGHRS, YFSETQ. The V gene lost 2 bases and the J gene lost 0 bases, with 9 bases spanning the gap. This CDR3 has 15 residues. The CDR3 DNA is TGCGCCAGCAGCTTCGGCGGAAGCTCCTACAATGAGCAGTTCTTC. It encodes CASSFGGSSYNEQFF.

V usage is TRBV7-6 and J usage is TRBJ1-1, with D perhaps TRBD1 (5 bases). Germline CDR1 reads SGHVS; CDR2 reads FNYEAQ. Trimming took 6 bases from V and 1 from J, leaving 9 bases between them. This CDR3 comprises 13 residues. CDR3: CASSPQANTEAFF. CDR3 nucleotide sequence: TGTGCCAGCAGTCCACAGGCGAACACTGAAGCTTTCTTT.

V and J are TRBV6-1 and TRBJ1-4; a possible D gene is TRBD1 (6 bases). Per the germline V gene, CDR1 is MNHNS and CDR2 is SASEGT. The CDR3 is made up of 17 amino acids. The germline V and J ends were trimmed by 1 base and 7 bases, with 19 bases remaining between them. This chain's CDR3 is CASSEGVGGRGGEKLFF. The CDR3 DNA reads TGTGCCAGCAGTGAAGGAGTAGGTGGCAGGGGTGGTGAAAAACTGTTTTTT.

The V call is TRBV27, the J call TRBJ1-1; D may be TRBD1 (6 bases). CDR1 is MNHEY, CDR2 SMNVEV, per germline (reference sequence). Trimming cost V 8 bases and J 0 bases, with 13 bases left between them. The CDR3 covers 14 residues. The CDR3 nucleotides are TGTGCCAGCTGGCCTCGACAGGTGAACACTGAAGCTTTCTTT. This codes for CASWPRQVNTEAFF.

V usage is TRBV11-2 and J usage is TRBJ1-1, with a possible D match to TRBD1 (5 bases). This CDR3 has 14 residues. Germline CDR1 and CDR2: SGHAT and FQNNGV. With 5 bases removed from V and 4 bases from J, the gap between germline ends came to 14 bases. The CDR3 sequence is CASSTRVSGTEAFF. CDR3 in DNA: TGTGCCAGCAGCACCAGGGTTAGTGGCACTGAAGCTTTCTTT.

V usage is TRBV30 and J usage is TRBJ1-1; tentative D call: TRBD1 (6 bases). V lost 2 bases to trimming and J lost 7 bases, with 14 bases between them. The germline V gene encodes CDR1 GTSNPN and CDR2 SVGIG (reference sequence). The CDR3 totals 13 residues. The CDR3 here is CAWSTHREGEAFF. In nucleotides, the CDR3 is TGTGCCTGGAGTACACACAGGGAAGGTGAAGCTTTCTTT.

The rearrangement uses TRBV6-5 and TRBJ1-1; TRBD1 might be the D (5 bases). V lost 8 bases and J lost 5, with 15 bases in between. Germline V lookup: CDR1 MNHEY, CDR2 SVGAGI. The CDR3 totals 13 residues. The CDR3 region has the DNA TGTGCCAGCCTTGCCGGGGGGGTAACTGAAGCTTTCTTT. It is translated as CASLAGGVTEAFF.

The chain carries TRBV11-1 and TRBJ1-1; no definite D call. V was trimmed by 3 bases and J by 0 bases, leaving 8 bases between them. The CDR3 is made up of 14 amino acids. CDR1 SGHAT and CDR2 FQDESV come from the germline V gene (reference sequence). The CDR3 DNA follows: TGTGCCAGCAGCTTCAGTTCCATGAACACTGAAGCTTTCTTT. Its translation is CASSFSSMNTEAFF.

This clone was seen only once. V and J are TRBV7-6 and TRBJ1-1; the D is unclear. Germline values: CDR1 SGHVS, CDR2 FNYEAQ. This CDR3 is built from 14 residues. The ends were cut back, 6 bases at V and 0 bases at J, with 11 bases in the middle. The CDR3 protein is CASRPRGMNTEAFF. For the CDR3, the DNA is TGTGCCAGCAGACCCCGAGGGATGAACACTGAAGCTTTCTTT.

The chain carries TRBV3-1 (or the pseudogene TRBV3-2) and TRBJ1-2, with D possibly TRBD1 on 5 matching bases. Germline V gene lookup returns CDR1 LGHDT and CDR2 YNNKEL (reference sequence). This CDR3 region has 16 residues. Trimming cost V 0 bases and J 4 bases, with 15 bases left between them. DNA of the CDR3: TGTGCCAGCAGCCAAGAAATGAGATTTAGGGGCTATGGCTACACCTTC. Its protein product is CASSQEMRFRGYGYTF.

The chain recombines TRBV24-1 with TRBJ1-1, with D tentatively TRBD1 (5 bases). V was shortened by 6 bases and J by 5 bases, with 15 bases between the two germline ends. The CDR3 has 14 amino acids. Germline V gives CDR1 KGHDR, CDR2 SFDVKD. The CDR3 DNA is TGTGCCACCAGTCCGGAGGGGATCAGGACTGAAGCTTTCTTT. It yields the protein CATSPEGIRTEAFF.

The gene calls are TRBV19 and TRBJ2-2; TRBD2 matches at 10 bases. The J segment lost 8 bases and the V segment lost 5 bases, leaving 8 bases of the junction unmatched. This CDR3 is built from 15 residues. Germline V gene sequence: CDR1 LNHDA, CDR2 SQIVND (reference sequence). Here the CDR3 DNA reads TGTGCCAGTAGTTCGGCTAGCGGGGGCCCAGGGGAGCTGTTTTTT. The encoded protein is CASSSASGGPGELFF.

This chain connects TRBV5-1 to TRBJ2-3; the D is unclear. CDR1 is SGHRS, CDR2 YFSETQ, per germline. The CDR3 consists of 15 residues. The V gene lost 0 bases and the J gene lost 0 bases, with 8 bases spanning the gap. CDR3 region: CASSLVSGSTDTQYF. As DNA, the CDR3 is TGCGCCAGCAGCTTGGTTTCCGGGAGCACAGATACGCAGTATTTT. The full variable domain, its missing parts supplied by reference TRBV5-1 and TRBJ2-3, is KAGVTQTPRYLIKTRGQQVTLSCSPISGHRSVSWYQQTPGQGLQFLFEYFSETQRNKGNFPGRFSGRQFSNSRSEMNVSTLELGDSALYLCASSLVSGSTDTQYFGPGTRLTVL.

The rearrangement links TRBV5-1 to TRBJ1-1; D unclear. CDR3 length: 15 amino acids. Trimming removed 4 bases at V and 0 bases at J, with 13 bases between. Germline V gives CDR1 SGHRS, CDR2 YFSETQ. CDR3: CASSPLSVLNTEAFF. The CDR3 DNA is TGCGCCAGCAGCCCTTTATCAGTGTTGAACACTGAAGCTTTCTTT.

The chain couples TRBV7-8 to TRBJ2-7; 8 nucleotides match TRBD1. Trimming took 5 bases from V and 4 from J; bases not matched to a gene: 7. Germline V gene sequence: CDR1 SGHVS, CDR2 FQNEAQ. This CDR3 is built from 14 residues. CDR3 coding DNA: TGTGCCAGCAGCGATAGACAGGGGCTGTACGAGCAGTACTTC. Translating gives CASSDRQGLYEQYF.